Below, 3 T cell receptor beta chains from the same sample are listed, as sequenced in a study of T cell responses to AZD1222 COVID-19 vaccine. Only in-frame clones appear in the TCRdb table, and some are missing; sequencing was by immunoSEQ multiplex PCR. This sample has 150,000 to 200,000 clones; about 90% occur once, and the top ten carry 1.3%. Here the sequenced sample was peripheral blood, taken 28 days after the second AZD1222 dose. All receptors derive from an adult who received the AZD1222 COVID-19 vaccine.

The chain is built from TRBV7-9 and TRBJ1-1; tentatively, D is TRBD1 (6 bases). The CDR3 sequence is 15 residues long. V lost 11 bases and J lost 3, with 22 bases in between. From germline, CDR1 is SEHNR and CDR2 FQNEAQ (reference sequence). The CDR3 region is CAARTGNIGHTEAFF. In nucleotides, the CDR3 is TGTGCCGCTAGAACAGGGAATATAGGGCACACTGAAGCTTTCTTT.

The chain's CDR3 is CASSIGADHRSQQYF. The CDR3 coding sequence is TGTGCCAGTAGTATAGGAGCGGACCACCGGAGCCAGCAGTACTTC. The chain links TRBV19 to TRBJ2-7; D might be TRBD2 (5 bases). Germline CDR1 and CDR2: LNHDA and SQIVND (reference sequence). This CDR3 contains 15 residues. Trimming pared 1 base from V and 8 bases from J, leaving 18 bases between. Supplemented by reference TRBV19 and TRBJ2-7, the full variable domain reads DGGITQSPKYLFRKEGQNVTLSCEQNLNHDAMYWYRQDPGQGLRLIYYSQIVNDFQKGDIAEGYSVSREKKESFPLTVTSAQKNPTAFYLCASSIGADHRSQQYFGPGTRLTVT.

CDR3 loop: CASSILGVRYGYTF. The CDR3 nucleotides are TGTGCCAGTAGTATCCTCGGGGTACGCTATGGCTACACCTTC. The V and J genes are TRBV19 and TRBJ1-2; D remains unclear. V was trimmed by 3 bases and J by 4 bases, leaving 12 bases between them. CDR1 and CDR2 (germline): LNHDA, SQIVND (reference sequence). The CDR3 totals 14 residues.